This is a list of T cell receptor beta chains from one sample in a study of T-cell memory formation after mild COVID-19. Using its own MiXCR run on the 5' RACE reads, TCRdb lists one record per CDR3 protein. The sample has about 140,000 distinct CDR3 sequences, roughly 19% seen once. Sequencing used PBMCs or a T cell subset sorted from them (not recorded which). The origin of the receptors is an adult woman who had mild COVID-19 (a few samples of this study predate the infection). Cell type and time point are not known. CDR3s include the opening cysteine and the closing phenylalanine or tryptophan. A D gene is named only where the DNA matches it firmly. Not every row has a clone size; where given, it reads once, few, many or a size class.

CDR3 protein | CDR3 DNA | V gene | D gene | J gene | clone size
CASSQDSPRSSGNTIYF | TGTGCCAGCAGCCAAGATAGCCCCAGAAGCTCTGGAAACACCATATATTTT | TRBV4-2 | . | TRBJ1-3 | .
CASSGGYNQPQHF | TGTGCCAGCTCAGGGGGCTATAATCAGCCCCAGCATTTT | TRBV2 | TRBD1 | TRBJ1-5 | .
CASSLNGNEQFF | TGTGCCAGCAGCTTAAATGGCAATGAGCAGTTCTTC | TRBV7-3 | . | TRBJ2-1 | few
CATSGGTQNQPQHF | TGTGCCACCAGTGGAGGGACACAAAATCAGCCCCAGCATTTT | TRBV24-1 | . | TRBJ1-5 | few
CASSSQRSGYTF | TGTGCCAGCAGCTCCCAGCGATCGGGCTACACCTTC | TRBV13 | . | TRBJ1-2 | few
CASSFGTGNTEAFF | TGCGCCAGCAGCTTCGGGACAGGGAACACTGAAGCTTTCTTT | TRBV5-1 | TRBD1 | TRBJ1-1 | .
CAISESNYGYTF | TGTGCCATCAGTGAGTCTAACTATGGCTACACCTTC | TRBV10-3 | . | TRBJ1-2 | .
CSVGRDRGFTGELFF | TGCAGCGTTGGACGGGACAGGGGTTTTACCGGGGAGCTGTTTTTT | TRBV29-1 | TRBD1 | TRBJ2-2 | few
CATSRDSGVPQHF | TGTGCCACCAGCAGAGATTCAGGGGTGCCCCAGCATTTT | TRBV15 | . | TRBJ1-5 | .
CASSSTGLTDTQYF | TGTGCCAGCAGCTCGACAGGCCTCACAGATACGCAGTATTTT | TRBV7-9 | . | TRBJ2-3 | .
CSARVRQGGLGYTF | TGCAGTGCTAGAGTTCGACAAGGGGGCCTTGGCTACACCTTC | TRBV20-1 | TRBD1 | TRBJ1-2 | few
CAYHQGTVKHYGYTF | TGTGCCTACCACCAAGGCACAGTCAAGCACTATGGCTACACCTTC | TRBV24-1 | . | TRBJ1-2 | .
CASSSVGVNTEAFF | TGTGCCAGCAGTTCCGTCGGCGTGAACACTGAAGCTTTCTTT | TRBV6-2/TRBV6-3 | . | TRBJ1-1 | .
CASSQQSWTSTDTQYF | TGCGCCAGCAGCCAGCAATCTTGGACTAGCACAGATACGCAGTATTTT | TRBV4-1 | . | TRBJ2-3 | many
CASTSVLMGYEQYF | TGTGCCAGCACCTCCGTGCTGATGGGCTACGAGCAGTACTTC | TRBV6-2/TRBV6-3 | . | TRBJ2-7 | .
CASSPWDRDNSPLHF | TGTGCCAGCAGCCCGTGGGACAGGGATAATTCACCCCTCCACTTT | TRBV5-6 | TRBD1 | TRBJ1-6 | few
CASSTQGTEAFF | TGTGCCAGCAGTACACAGGGGACTGAAGCTTTCTTT | TRBV12-3/TRBV12-4 | TRBD1 | TRBJ1-1 | few
CSARKERELRRNEQYF | TGCAGTGCTAGGAAGGAGCGGGAGCTCAGGAGGAACGAGCAGTACTTC | TRBV20-1 | TRBD2 | TRBJ2-7 | .
CASSLRRDSKQFF | TGTGCCAGCAGTTTACGCCGGGACAGTAAGCAGTTCTTC | TRBV12-3/TRBV12-4 | TRBD1 | TRBJ2-1 | few
CASSSDTTNYGYTF | TGTGCCAGCAGCTCTGACACTACTAACTATGGCTACACCTTC | TRBV7-9 | . | TRBJ1-2 | .
CASSRGSGSTDTQYF | TGCGCCAGCAGCAGGGGTAGCGGGAGTACAGATACGCAGTATTTT | TRBV5-1 | TRBD2 | TRBJ2-3 | .
CASSVAPWTSNGYTF | TGTGCCAGCAGCGTAGCCCCCTGGACTTCGAATGGCTACACCTTC | TRBV9 | . | TRBJ1-2 | .
CASSPGGSGNQPQHF | TGTGCCAGCTCACCGGGCGGGAGTGGCAATCAGCCCCAGCATTTT | TRBV18 | . | TRBJ1-5 | .